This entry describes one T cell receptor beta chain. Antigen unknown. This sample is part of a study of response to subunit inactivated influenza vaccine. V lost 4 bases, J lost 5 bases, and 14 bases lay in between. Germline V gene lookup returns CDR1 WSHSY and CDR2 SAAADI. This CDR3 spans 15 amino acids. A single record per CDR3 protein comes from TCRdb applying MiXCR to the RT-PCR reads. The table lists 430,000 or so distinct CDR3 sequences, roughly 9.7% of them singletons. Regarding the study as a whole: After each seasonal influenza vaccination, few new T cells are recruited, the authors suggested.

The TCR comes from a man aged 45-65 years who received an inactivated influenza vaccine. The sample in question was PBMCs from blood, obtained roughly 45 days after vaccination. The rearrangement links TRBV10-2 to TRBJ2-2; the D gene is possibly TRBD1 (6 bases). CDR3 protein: CASSGGGEGTGELFF. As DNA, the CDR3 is TGCGCCAGCAGTGGTGGGGGCGAGGGGACCGGGGAGCTGTTTTTT.